This T cell receptor (beta chain) was profiled in a study of blood T cells in healthy people across ages. This clonotype was seen more than once but under ten times. Then a second PCR, running roughly 7 to 11 cycles, was carried out with a sample-barcoded 5' primer and a J-beta primer mix. One entry per CDR3 protein results from TCRdb running MiXCR on the 5' RACE reads. The repertoire holds some 700,000 distinct CDR3 sequences, about 20% seen once, with about 22% in the top ten. This CDR3 has 13 amino acids. CDR1 SGHKS and CDR2 YYEKEE come from the germline V gene (reference sequence). V trimming: 5 bases; J trimming: 6 bases; junction bases outside the gene matches: 4.

This sequence was found in a man between 65 and 79 years old in good health. V and J are TRBV5-5 and TRBJ2-3; 9 bases match TRBD1. Sequencing input: blood. The CDR3 DNA reads TGTGCCAGCAGGGGGGACAGGGTTGATACGCAGTATTTT. It translates to CASRGDRVDTQYF.